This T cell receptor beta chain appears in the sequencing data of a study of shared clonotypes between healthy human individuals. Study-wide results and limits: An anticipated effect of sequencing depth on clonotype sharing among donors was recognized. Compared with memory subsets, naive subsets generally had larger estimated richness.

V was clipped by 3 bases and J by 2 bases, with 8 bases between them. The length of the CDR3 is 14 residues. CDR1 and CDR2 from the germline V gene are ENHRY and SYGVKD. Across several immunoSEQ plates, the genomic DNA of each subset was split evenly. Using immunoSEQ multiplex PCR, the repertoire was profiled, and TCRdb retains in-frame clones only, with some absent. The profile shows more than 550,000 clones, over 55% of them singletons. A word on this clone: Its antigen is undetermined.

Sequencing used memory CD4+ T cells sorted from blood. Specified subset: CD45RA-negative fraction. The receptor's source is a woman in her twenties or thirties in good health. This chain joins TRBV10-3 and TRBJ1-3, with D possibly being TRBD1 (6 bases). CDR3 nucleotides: TGTGCCATCAGTGAAGGGGGGGCTGGAAACACCATATATTTT. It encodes CAISEGGAGNTIYF.